The 29 T cell receptor beta chains given below trace back to one sample, sequenced in a study of T cell responses to AZD1222 COVID-19 vaccine. The table came from immunoSEQ multiplex PCR; TCRdb's copy has only in-frame clones and leaves some out. The sample lists some 140,000 clones; about 92% were seen once. The starting material was peripheral blood, obtained on day 0 of AZD1222 vaccination. All receptors derive from an adult in good health.

The V call is TRBV29-1, the J call TRBJ2-1; D is unclear. The germline gives CDR1 SQVTM, CDR2 ANQGSEA. There are 13 residues in the CDR3. The V end was cut by 7 bases, the J end by 0 bases, with 10 bases between. CDR3 coding DNA: TGCAGCGCGCCTCTCAACTCCTACAATGAGCAGTTCTTC. Its protein product is CSAPLNSYNEQFF.

The gene calls are TRBV28 and TRBJ1-4, with 7 bases lining up with TRBD1. Germline trimming cut 4 bases from V and 7 bases from J; bases unmatched to any gene: 9. Germline CDR1 MDHEN, CDR2 SYDVKM. This CDR3 is 15 amino acids long. The CDR3 DNA is TGTGCCAGCAGTTCGTCGACAGGGATGCGTGAAAAACTGTTTTTT. Translating gives CASSSSTGMREKLFF.

The chain carries TRBV11-3 and TRBJ1-1, with D possibly being TRBD1 (5 bases). The V gene lost 0 bases and the J gene lost 1 base, with 6 bases spanning the gap. This CDR3 contains 14 residues. Per germline, CDR1 SGHNT and CDR2 YENEEA. The CDR3 DNA is TGTGCCAGCAGCTTAGATACAGGGAACACTGAAGCTTTCTTT. Protein product: CASSLDTGNTEAFF.

The CDR3 DNA is TGTGCCTGGAGTGCCGCACAGGGGATTAGCAATCAGCCCCAGCATTTT. It specifies CAWSAAQGISNQPQHF. This chain uses TRBV30 with TRBJ1-5; TRBD1 aligns across 7 bases. The CDR3 has 16 residues. Germline values: CDR1 GTSNPN, CDR2 SVGIG (reference sequence). Germline trimming cut 1 base from V and 0 bases from J; bases unmatched to any gene: 6.

J is TRBJ1-1 and V is TRBV2; no definite D call. CDR1 is SNHLY, CDR2 FYNNEI, per germline. The CDR3 is 13 amino acids. Trimming stripped 4 bases from V and 4 bases from J, with 10 bases between. The CDR3 DNA follows: TGTGCCAGCAGTGTCGAGGGTAGCACTGAAGCTTTCTTT. This gives the protein CASSVEGSTEAFF. Full variable domain (remainder filled in from reference TRBV2 and TRBJ1-1): EPEVTQTPSHQVTQMGQEVILRCVPISNHLYFYWYRQILGQKVEFLVSFYNNEISEKSEIFDDQFSVERPDGSNFTLKIRSTKLEDSAMYFCASSVEGSTEAFFGQGTRLTVV.

V gene TRBV6-1 combines with J gene TRBJ2-7; 8 nucleotides match TRBD1. V shed 3 bases and J 0 bases; nucleotides not matched to a gene: 7. Germline values: CDR1 MNHNS, CDR2 SASEGT. The CDR3 length is 16 residues. The CDR3 DNA follows: TGTGCCAGCAGTGATCCCCGGACAGGGAGCTCCTACGAGCAGTACTTC. Encoded protein: CASSDPRTGSSYEQYF.

The chain links TRBV29-1 to TRBJ2-1, with TRBD2 as a possible D gene (5 bases). Trimming stripped 4 bases from V and 9 bases from J, with 16 bases between. Germline CDR1 is SQVTM and CDR2 is ANQGSEA. The CDR3 extends over 13 amino acids. The CDR3 DNA is TGCAGCGTTGTCGATAGGCGGGTCGGTGAGCAGTTCTTC. Protein product: CSVVDRRVGEQFF.

The gene calls are TRBV4-1 and TRBJ2-2; D may be TRBD2 (6 bases). The CDR3 sequence is 15 residues long. Germline values: CDR1 MGHRA, CDR2 YSYEKL. V was pared by 7 bases and J by 2 bases, with 14 bases between. The CDR3, as DNA: TGCGCCAGCAAAGAGGGGACTTTTAACACCGGGGAGCTGTTTTTT. Translating it yields CASKEGTFNTGELFF.

This sequence joins TRBV7-2 and TRBJ2-1, with D possibly TRBD2 on 6 matching bases. The V gene's germline CDR1 is SGHTA and CDR2 FQGNSA. Trimming shortened V by 1 base and J by 8 bases, and 9 bases separated the two germline ends. This CDR3 contains 13 residues. The CDR3 is CASSLVGLYEQFF. The CDR3 bases are TGTGCCAGCAGCTTAGTGGGACTCTATGAGCAGTTCTTC.

This sequence joins TRBV6-2 or TRBV6-3 and TRBJ1-4, with 9 bases that match TRBD1. V lost 2 bases, J lost 0 bases, and 7 bases stayed unmatched. This CDR3 has 18 residues. Germline CDR1 and CDR2: MNHEY and SVGEGT. CDR3 residues: CASSYPRDRVTTNEKLFF. The CDR3, as DNA: TGTGCCAGCAGTTACCCCCGGGACAGGGTTACAACTAATGAAAAACTGTTTTTT.

The rearrangement uses TRBV3-1 (or the pseudogene TRBV3-2) and TRBJ2-3, with D perhaps given as TRBD1 or TRBD2 (6 bases each). Germline V gives CDR1 LGHDT, CDR2 YNNKEL (reference sequence). CDR3 length: 15 residues. Trimming took 2 bases from V and 5 from J, leaving 14 bases between them. DNA of the CDR3: TGTGCCAGCAGCCAACCGGGGGCCTCCGAAGATACGCAGTATTTT. Its protein is CASSQPGASEDTQYF.

This sequence joins TRBV11-2 and TRBJ2-1; 7 bases are a match to TRBD1. The CDR3 spans 14 residues. With 8 bases clipped from V and 6 bases from J, the junction kept 10 bases outside the gene matches. CDR1 SGHAT and CDR2 FQNNGV come from the germline V gene. The CDR3: CASDTRQGVNEQFF. CDR3 in DNA: TGTGCCAGCGACACCAGACAGGGTGTCAATGAGCAGTTCTTC.

V and J are TRBV5-6 and TRBJ2-5; D gene uncertain. Germline CDR1 SGHDT, CDR2 YYEEEE. The V end lost 2 bases, the J end lost 4 bases, and 9 bases lay between the germline ends. The CDR3 loop spans 13 amino acids. As DNA, the CDR3 is TGTGCCAGCAGCTTTTACCAGAGAGAGACCCAGTACTTC. It is translated as CASSFYQRETQYF.

The chain carries TRBV18 and TRBJ2-1; D remains ambiguous. The germline V gene has CDR1 KGHSH and CDR2 LQKENI. V was trimmed by 4 bases and J by 2 bases, leaving 15 bases between them. The CDR3 spans 16 residues. CDR3: CASSQLSTPTYNEQFF. CDR3 coding DNA: TGTGCCAGCTCACAGCTGTCCACCCCAACCTACAATGAGCAGTTCTTC.

J is TRBJ2-1 and V is TRBV11-2; possible D gene TRBD1, 5 bases. Looked up from germline, CDR1 is SGHAT and CDR2 is FQNNGV. This CDR3 comprises 17 residues. V was pared by 1 base and J by 8 bases, with 21 bases between. The CDR3 is CASSLAWGYQRAHEQFF. DNA for the CDR3: TGTGCCAGCAGCTTAGCCTGGGGCTACCAAAGAGCCCATGAGCAGTTCTTC.

The rearrangement uses TRBV10-1 and TRBJ2-1, with D perhaps matching TRBD1 (6 bases). The CDR3 has 15 amino acids. Trimming pared 5 bases from V and 10 bases from J, leaving 21 bases between. The germline V gene has CDR1 WNHNN and CDR2 SYGVQD (reference sequence). DNA of the CDR3: TGCGCCAGCAGTAGCGACGGTACACCTACAGGGGAGCAGTTCTTC. Its protein is CASSSDGTPTGEQFF.

Of note for this clone: One junction end disagrees with the germline gene, perhaps due to a read error. This chain joins TRBV19 and TRBJ2-1; D is perhaps TRBD1 (5 bases). This CDR3 comprises 15 residues. Per the germline V gene, CDR1 is LNHDA and CDR2 is SQIVND (reference sequence). The CDR3 sequence is CASSIGARSNNEQFF. The DNA for the CDR3 is TGTGCCAGTAGTATTGGGGCGCGCTCCAACAATGAGCAGTTCTTC.

The chain has TRBV25-1 and TRBJ1-1; D ambiguous. The ends were cut back, 7 bases at V and 6 bases at J, with 12 bases in the middle. The V gene's germline CDR1 is MGHDK and CDR2 SYGVNS. This CDR3 is built from 12 residues. This chain's CDR3 is CASKTWEAEAFF. The CDR3, as DNA: TGTGCCAGCAAGACTTGGGAGGCTGAAGCTTTCTTT.

This chain uses TRBV5-1 with TRBJ2-7; unclear D gene. CDR1 and CDR2 (germline): SGHRS, YFSETQ. V lost 0 bases and J 5 bases, leaving 12 bases between the germline ends. The CDR3 consists of 14 residues. In nucleotides, the CDR3 is TGCGCCAGCAGCTTGGCCGTTGAGCTAGACGAGCAGTACTTC. Translated, it gives CASSLAVELDEQYF.

This rearrangement joins TRBV29-1 to TRBJ1-2, with 7 bases matching TRBD1. The V segment lost 3 bases and the J segment 8 bases; nucleotides outside the gene matches: 6. Looked up from germline, CDR1 is SQVTM and CDR2 is ANQGSEA. The CDR3 has 12 residues. The chain's CDR3 is CSVETGLQGYTF. CDR3 in DNA: TGCAGCGTTGAGACAGGGTTGCAGGGCTACACCTTC.

This clone came up a few times. The chain uses TRBV12-5 and TRBJ2-1, with no clear D. V was shortened by 3 bases and J by 0 bases, with 9 bases between the two germline ends. The V gene's germline CDR1 is LGHNT and CDR2 FRNRAP. The CDR3 consists of 15 residues. Here the CDR3 DNA reads TGTGCTAGTGGTTTAGGCTTAAGCTCCTACAATGAGCAGTTCTTC. It specifies CASGLGLSSYNEQFF.

The DNA of the CDR3 is TGTGCCAGCAGTTATCCCTGGACTAGCGGGATCGAGACCCAGTACTTC. It is translated as CASSYPWTSGIETQYF. The chain links TRBV6-2 or TRBV6-3 to TRBJ2-5, with 12 bases fitting TRBD2. The length of the CDR3 is 16 residues. V was clipped by 3 bases and J by 5 bases; unmatched bases: 7. Germline V gene data show CDR1 as MNHEY and CDR2 as SVGEGT.

DNA for the CDR3: TGCGCCAGCAGCTTGGGCAGTCAGGCCGGGGAGCTGTTTTTT. Amino acid sequence: CASSLGSQAGELFF. The chain recombines TRBV5-1 with TRBJ2-2; D uncertain. CDR1 and CDR2 (germline): SGHRS, YFSETQ. Trimming removed 0 bases at V and 6 bases at J, with 9 bases between. The CDR3 runs to 14 residues.

The chain joins TRBV2 to TRBJ1-5, with D uncertain. This CDR3 comprises 14 residues. The germline V gene has CDR1 SNHLY and CDR2 FYNNEI. The V and J ends lost 2 bases and 6 bases respectively, with 11 bases between them. The DNA for the CDR3 is TGTGCCAGCAGTGAATTTGGGCAGAGTCAGCCCCAGCATTTT. Its protein is CASSEFGQSQPQHF.

The chain couples TRBV28 to TRBJ1-2; the match to TRBD1 covers 7 bases. The CDR3 spans 15 residues. With V trimmed by 7 bases and J by 1 base, 9 bases remained unmatched. Germline values: CDR1 MDHEN, CDR2 SYDVKM. CDR3 DNA: TGTGCCAGCAACCAGCGACAGGGATATAACTATGGCTACACCTTC. It translates to CASNQRQGYNYGYTF.

The chain has TRBV28 and TRBJ1-3, with D hard to call. This CDR3 has 15 amino acids. V was shortened by 7 bases and J by 0 bases, with 13 bases between the two germline ends. The germline V gene has CDR1 MDHEN and CDR2 SYDVKM. Here the CDR3 DNA reads TGTGCCAGCACCGCAGACGGTGACTCTGGAAACACCATATATTTT. As protein: CASTADGDSGNTIYF. Filled out from reference TRBV28 and TRBJ1-3, the complete variable domain reads DVKVTQSSRYLVKRTGEKVFLECVQDMDHENMFWYRQDPGLGLRLIYFSYDVKMKEKGDIPEGYSVSREKKERFSLILESASTNQTSMYLCASTADGDSGNTIYFGEGSWLTVV.

This chain links TRBV27 with TRBJ2-4; 8 nucleotides align to TRBD1. Germline lookup yields CDR1 MNHEY and CDR2 SMNVEV (reference sequence). V dropped 5 bases and J dropped 3; count of bases not matched to a gene: 9. There are 16 residues in the CDR3. CDR3 region: CASSENRGTGKNIQYF. DNA for the CDR3: TGTGCCAGCAGTGAAAATAGAGGGACAGGCAAAAACATTCAGTACTTC.

V and J are TRBV19 and TRBJ2-7; no firm D call. The CDR3 contains 11 residues. CDR1 and CDR2 (germline): LNHDA, SQIVND (reference sequence). V was clipped by 3 bases and J by 4 bases, with 4 bases between them. The chain's CDR3 is CASSIGYEQYF. DNA of the CDR3: TGTGCCAGTAGTATCGGATACGAGCAGTACTTC. The variable domain in full, with the rest retrieved from reference TRBV19 and TRBJ2-7, is DGGITQSPKYLFRKEGQNVTLSCEQNLNHDAMYWYRQDPGQGLRLIYYSQIVNDFQKGDIAEGYSVSREKKESFPLTVTSAQKNPTAFYLCASSIGYEQYFGPGTRLTVT.

The chain combines TRBV19 with TRBJ1-5; weak D call: TRBD1 (6 bases). This CDR3 contains 14 residues. Trimming shortened V by 9 bases and J by 3 bases, and 15 bases separated the two germline ends. CDR1 and CDR2 (germline): LNHDA, SQIVND (reference sequence). The CDR3 loop is CASTTGLTNQPQHF. The CDR3 region has the DNA TGTGCCAGCACGACAGGATTGACCAATCAGCCCCAGCATTTT.